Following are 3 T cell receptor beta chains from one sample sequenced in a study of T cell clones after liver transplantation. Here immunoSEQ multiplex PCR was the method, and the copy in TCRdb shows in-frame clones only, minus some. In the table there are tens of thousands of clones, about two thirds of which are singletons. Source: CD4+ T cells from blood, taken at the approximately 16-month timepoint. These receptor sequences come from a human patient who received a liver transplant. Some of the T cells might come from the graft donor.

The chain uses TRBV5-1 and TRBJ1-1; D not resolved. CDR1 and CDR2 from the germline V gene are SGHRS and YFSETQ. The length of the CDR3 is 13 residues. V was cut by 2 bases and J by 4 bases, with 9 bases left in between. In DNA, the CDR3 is TGCGCCAGCAGCTTTACCTCGGGCACTGAAGCTTTCTTT. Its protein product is CASSFTSGTEAFF.

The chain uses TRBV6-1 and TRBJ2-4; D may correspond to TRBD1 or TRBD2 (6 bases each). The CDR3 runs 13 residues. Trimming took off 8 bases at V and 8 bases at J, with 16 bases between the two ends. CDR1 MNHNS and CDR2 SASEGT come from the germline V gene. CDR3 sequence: CASVGGSGYIQYF. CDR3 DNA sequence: TGTGCCAGCGTCGGGGGCAGCGGATACATTCAGTACTTC.

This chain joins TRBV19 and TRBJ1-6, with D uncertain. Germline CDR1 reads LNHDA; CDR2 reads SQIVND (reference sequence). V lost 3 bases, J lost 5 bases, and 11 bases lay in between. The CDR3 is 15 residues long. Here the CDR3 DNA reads TGTGCCAGTAGTATGCGGCCAGCAAATAATTCACCCCTCCACTTT. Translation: CASSMRPANNSPLHF.